This is a list of T cell receptor beta chains from one sample in a study of T cell repertoires in cytomegalovirus infection. Using its own MiXCR run on the reads, TCRdb lists one record per CDR3 protein. The data hold under 800,000 distinct CDR3 sequences, with 20% to 25% observed a single time. Source material: CD8+ T cells from PBMCs. The receptors derive from a human donor in good health (CMV status not recorded). Some clones in this sample may be carry-over from other donors' samples. The CDR3 runs from the conserved cysteine through the conserved F or W. A D gene is named only where the DNA matches it firmly. Size tells how often a clone was seen (once, few, many) or the class of an expanded clone, and some rows leave it out.

cdr3_aa cdr3_nt cdr3_length v_call clone_size d_call j_call
CASGRDLHGTNTGELFF TGTGCCAGCGGCCGGGACCTCCATGGAACTAACACCGGGGAGCTGTTTTTT 17 TRBV2 NA NA TRBJ2-2
CASSYSIGEPYNEQFF TGTGCCAGCAGTTACTCGATCGGGGAACCCTACAATGAGCAGTTCTTC 16 TRBV6-2/TRBV6-3 few NA TRBJ2-1
CASSSIYRRGVNSYNEQFF TGTGCCAGCAGTTCAATTTATCGGCGGGGCGTGAACTCCTACAATGAGCAGTTCTTC 19 TRBV28 NA NA TRBJ2-1
CASSLERVTDTQYF TGTGCCAGCAGCTTAGAGCGGGTCACAGATACGCAGTATTTT 14 TRBV7-9 NA NA TRBJ2-3
CASSLVIGRDRESTDTQYF TGTGCCAGCAGCTTGGTGATAGGTCGGGACAGGGAGTCCACAGATACGCAGTATTTT 19 TRBV5-6 NA TRBD1 TRBJ2-3
CSALPHPRGQSSYGYTF TGCAGTGCATTACCCCACCCCAGGGGGCAATCCTCTTACGGCTACACCTTC 17 TRBV20-1 NA TRBD1 TRBJ1-2
CASSLSASLYSGANVLTF TGTGCCAGCAGTTTATCGGCCAGCCTTTACTCTGGGGCCAACGTCCTGACTTTC 18 TRBV27 few NA TRBJ2-6
CASSFGLGGDYGYTF TGTGCCAGCAGCTTTGGGCTTGGAGGGGACTATGGCTACACCTTC 15 TRBV7-9 many NA TRBJ1-2
CASSLGYGGPPTDTQYF TGTGCCAGCAGCTTAGGTTATGGGGGTCCTCCAACAGATACGCAGTATTTT 17 TRBV7-8 many NA TRBJ2-3
CATNVWSVDRGPQPQHF TGTGCCACTAACGTCTGGAGCGTGGACAGGGGGCCTCAGCCCCAGCATTTT 17 TRBV24-1 many TRBD1 TRBJ1-5
CSVTRRGTGLYNEQFF TGCAGTGTCACCCGGCGGGGCACAGGGTTATACAATGAGCAGTTCTTC 16 TRBV20-1 few NA TRBJ2-1
CAGSFGTVPDTQYF TGTGCCGGCAGTTTTGGTACAGTCCCAGATACGCAGTATTTT 14 TRBV12-3/TRBV12-4 NA NA TRBJ2-3
CASSQAGASGDSQYF TGCGCCAGCAGCCAAGCTGGGGCTAGCGGGGATTCGCAGTATTTT 15 TRBV4-1 NA TRBD2 TRBJ2-3